Shown below are 7 T cell receptor beta chains from a single sample sequenced in a study of blood T cells in healthy people across ages. The second PCR ran about 7 to 12 cycles with a sample-barcoded 5' primer and J-beta primers. TCRdb reprocessed the 5' RACE reads via MiXCR and lists one record per CDR3 protein. The table lists just under 750,000 distinct CDR3 sequences, approximately 21% of them singletons. The sample taken for sequencing was blood. These receptors were taken from a man between 65 and 80 years old in good health.

The J gene is TRBJ2-3, the V gene TRBV5-1, with 7 bases aligning to TRBD2. The CDR3 is 16 amino acids. Trimming removed 4 bases from V and 0 bases from J; junction bases left unmatched: 8. Germline CDR1 SGHRS, CDR2 YFSETQ. CDR3: CASSLLASGSTDTQYF. CDR3 in DNA: TGCGCCAGCAGCCTCCTCGCTAGCGGTAGCACAGATACGCAGTATTTT.

This sequence joins TRBV20-1 and TRBJ2-5, with unresolved D. Between the trimmed V and J ends, which lost 1 base and 4 bases, there was a span of 10 bases. The CDR3 sequence is 13 residues long. Germline CDR1 DFQATT, CDR2 SNEGSKA (reference sequence). The CDR3 sequence is CSARVWGIETQYF. The CDR3 DNA sequence: TGCAGTGCTAGAGTTTGGGGAATAGAGACCCAGTACTTC.

The chain joins TRBV5-1 to TRBJ2-1, with 7 positions matching TRBD2. Trimming at V came to 4 bases and at J to 4 bases, leaving 11 bases not matched to a gene. The CDR3 has 16 residues. Germline V gene data show CDR1 as SGHRS and CDR2 as YFSETQ. The CDR3 here is CASSVVLAATYNEQFF. CDR3 DNA sequence: TGCGCCAGCAGCGTGGTCCTAGCGGCGACATACAATGAGCAGTTCTTC.

V usage is TRBV12-3 or TRBV12-4 and J usage is TRBJ1-1, with a weak D call TRBD1 (5 bases). The CDR3 runs 14 residues. Trimming pared 5 bases from V and 0 bases from J, leaving 10 bases between. The CDR3: CASSRQLLNTEAFF. The CDR3, as DNA: TGTGCCAGCAGTCGACAGTTATTGAACACTGAAGCTTTCTTT.

The count of this clonotype is one. The chain recombines TRBV3-1 with TRBJ2-5; 9 nucleotides line up with TRBD1. Germline V gives CDR1 LGHDT, CDR2 YNNKEL (reference sequence). CDR3 length: 13 residues. V lost 8 bases, J lost 1 base, and 2 bases stayed unmatched. For the CDR3, the DNA is TGTGCCAGCGAACAGGGGGCCCAAGAGACCCAGTACTTC. Translation gives CASEQGAQETQYF.

The chain uses TRBV20-1 and TRBJ2-5; no definite D call. The CDR3 contains 13 residues. Germline-derived CDR1 and CDR2 are DFQATT and SNEGSKA (reference sequence). Trimming pared 4 bases from V and 1 base from J, leaving 10 bases between. CDR3 DNA: TGCAGTGCTAAACCAGACGGCCAAGAGACCCAGTACTTC. It is translated as CSAKPDGQETQYF.

The rearrangement links TRBV7-3 to TRBJ2-3; D gene ambiguous. V lost 5 bases and J lost 4, with 10 bases in between. Germline V CDR1 and CDR2: SGHTA, FQGTGA. This CDR3 region has 13 residues. The CDR3 region is CASSLGSSDTQYF. For the CDR3, the DNA is TGTGCCAGCAGCCTTGGCAGCTCAGATACGCAGTATTTT.